The T cell receptor (beta chain) described here comes from a study of blood T cell repertoires in COVID-19. The wider study: Both acute and convalescent COVID-19 samples were obtained from the United States, Italy and Spain. The analysed material was cDNA or gDNA that came from T cells, B-cell-depleted T cells, or PBMCs.

Original handling: Quantification of nucleated cells was approximated via reference gene primer amplification. Sequencing was performed with immunoSEQ multiplex PCR; in TCRdb, only in-frame clones are kept and a portion is missing. That table supplies the V and J calls and clone size; D and trimming were determined from the DNA. The table includes 230,000 or so clones, around 80% detected once. Germline trimming cut 1 base from V and 6 bases from J; bases unmatched to any gene: 0. The CDR3 runs 14 residues. CDR1 is SGHRS and CDR2 is YFSETQ in the germline V gene. The chain has TRBV5-1 and TRBJ1-6; 8 bases map to TRBD1. The TCR sequence derives from a man aged 40-55 years who had recovered from COVID-19. Input material: peripheral blood. The CDR3 here is CASSLTGGNSPLHF. The CDR3 DNA sequence: TGCGCCAGCAGCTTGACAGGGGGTAATTCACCCCTCCACTTT.